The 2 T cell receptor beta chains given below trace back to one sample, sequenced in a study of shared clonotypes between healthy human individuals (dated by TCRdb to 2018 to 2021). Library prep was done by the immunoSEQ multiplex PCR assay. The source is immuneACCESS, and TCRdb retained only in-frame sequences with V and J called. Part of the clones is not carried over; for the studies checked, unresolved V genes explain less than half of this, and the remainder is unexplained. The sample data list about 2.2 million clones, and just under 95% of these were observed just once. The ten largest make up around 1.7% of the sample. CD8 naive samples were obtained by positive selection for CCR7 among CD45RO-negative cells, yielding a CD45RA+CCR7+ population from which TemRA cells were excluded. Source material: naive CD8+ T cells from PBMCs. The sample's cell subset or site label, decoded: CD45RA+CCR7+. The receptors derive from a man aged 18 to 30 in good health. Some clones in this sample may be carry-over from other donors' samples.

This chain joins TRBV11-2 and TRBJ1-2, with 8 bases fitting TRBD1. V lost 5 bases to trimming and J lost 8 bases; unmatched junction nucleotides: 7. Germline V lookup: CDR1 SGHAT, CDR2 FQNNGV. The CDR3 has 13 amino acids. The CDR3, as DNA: TGTGCCAGCAGCCAGGACAGGGAGAGGGGCTACACCTTC. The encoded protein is CASSQDRERGYTF.

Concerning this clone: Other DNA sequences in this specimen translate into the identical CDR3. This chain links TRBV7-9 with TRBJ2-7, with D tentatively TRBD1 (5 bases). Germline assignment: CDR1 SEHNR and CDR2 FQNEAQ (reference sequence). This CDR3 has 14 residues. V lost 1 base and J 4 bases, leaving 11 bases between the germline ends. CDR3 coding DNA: TGTGCCAGCAGCTTAGAGGGCAGGGATTACGAGCAGTACTTC. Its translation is CASSLEGRDYEQYF.